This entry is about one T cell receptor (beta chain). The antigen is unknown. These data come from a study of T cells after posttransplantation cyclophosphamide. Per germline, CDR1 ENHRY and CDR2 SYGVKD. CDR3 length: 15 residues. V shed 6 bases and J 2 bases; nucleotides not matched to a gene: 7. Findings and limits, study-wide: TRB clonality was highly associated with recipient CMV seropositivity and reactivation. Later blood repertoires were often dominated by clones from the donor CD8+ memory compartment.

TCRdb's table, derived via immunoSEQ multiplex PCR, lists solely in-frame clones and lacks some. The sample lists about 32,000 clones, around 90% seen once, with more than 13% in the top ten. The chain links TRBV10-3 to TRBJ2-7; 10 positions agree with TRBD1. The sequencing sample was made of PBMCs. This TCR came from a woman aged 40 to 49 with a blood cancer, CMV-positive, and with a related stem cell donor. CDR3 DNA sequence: TGTGCCATCAGCCCGGGACAGGGGCAAACCTACGAGCAGTACTTC. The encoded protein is CAISPGQGQTYEQYF.